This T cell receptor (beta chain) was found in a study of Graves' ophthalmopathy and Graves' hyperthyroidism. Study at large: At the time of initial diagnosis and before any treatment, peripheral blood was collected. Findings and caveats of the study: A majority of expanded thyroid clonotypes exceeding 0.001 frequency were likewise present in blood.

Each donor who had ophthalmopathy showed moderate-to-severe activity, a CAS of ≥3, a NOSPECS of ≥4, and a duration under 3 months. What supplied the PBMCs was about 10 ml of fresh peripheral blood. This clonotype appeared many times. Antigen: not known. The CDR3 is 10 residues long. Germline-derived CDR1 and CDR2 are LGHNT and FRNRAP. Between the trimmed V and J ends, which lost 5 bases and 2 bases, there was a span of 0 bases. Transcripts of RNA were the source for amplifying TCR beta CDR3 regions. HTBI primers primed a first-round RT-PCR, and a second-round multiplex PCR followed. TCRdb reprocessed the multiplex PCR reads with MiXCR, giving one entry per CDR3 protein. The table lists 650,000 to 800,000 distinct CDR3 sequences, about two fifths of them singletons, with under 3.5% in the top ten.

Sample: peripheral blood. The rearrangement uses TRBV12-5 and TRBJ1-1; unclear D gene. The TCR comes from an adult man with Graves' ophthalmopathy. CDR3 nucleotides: TGTGCTAGTGGTAACACTGAAGCTTTCTTT. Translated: CASGNTEAFF.